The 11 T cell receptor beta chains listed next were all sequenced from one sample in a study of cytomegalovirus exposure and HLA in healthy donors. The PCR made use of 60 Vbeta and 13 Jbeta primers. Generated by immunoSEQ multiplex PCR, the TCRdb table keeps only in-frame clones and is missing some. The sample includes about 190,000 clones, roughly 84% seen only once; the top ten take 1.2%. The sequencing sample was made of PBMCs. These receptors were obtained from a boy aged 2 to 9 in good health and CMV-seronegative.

CDR3 sequence reads: CASRFGTEIMNTEAFF. The CDR3 DNA is TGCGCCAGCAGATTCGGGACAGAGATCATGAACACTGAAGCTTTCTTT. The chain carries TRBV5-1 and TRBJ1-1; 7 bases agree with TRBD1. The V gene's germline CDR1 is SGHRS and CDR2 YFSETQ. This CDR3 contains 16 residues. With V trimmed by 5 bases and J by 0 bases, 10 bases remained unmatched.

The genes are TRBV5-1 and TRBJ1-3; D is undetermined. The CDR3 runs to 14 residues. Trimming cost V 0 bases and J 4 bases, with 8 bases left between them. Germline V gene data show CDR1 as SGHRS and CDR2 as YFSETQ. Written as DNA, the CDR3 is TGCGCCAGCAGCTTGGACGGGGTGGGAAACACCATATATTTT. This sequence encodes CASSLDGVGNTIYF.

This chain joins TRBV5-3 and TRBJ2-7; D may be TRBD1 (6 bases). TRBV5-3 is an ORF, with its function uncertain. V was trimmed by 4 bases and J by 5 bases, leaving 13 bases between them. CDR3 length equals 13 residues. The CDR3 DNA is TGTGCCAGAAGCCCTTTAGGGGGAAACGAGCAGTACGTC. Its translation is CARSPLGGNEQYV.

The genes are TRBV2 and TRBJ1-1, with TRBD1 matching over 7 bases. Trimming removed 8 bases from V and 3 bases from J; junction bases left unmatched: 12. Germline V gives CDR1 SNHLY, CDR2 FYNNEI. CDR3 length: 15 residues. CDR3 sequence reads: CASGKGAFLDTEAFF. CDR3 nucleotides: TGTGCCAGCGGCAAGGGGGCGTTTCTGGACACTGAAGCTTTCTTT.

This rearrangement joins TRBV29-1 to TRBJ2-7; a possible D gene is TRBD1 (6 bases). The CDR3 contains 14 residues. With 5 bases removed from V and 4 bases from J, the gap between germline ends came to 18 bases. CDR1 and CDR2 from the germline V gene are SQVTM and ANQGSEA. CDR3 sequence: CSVSQGTGTYEQYF. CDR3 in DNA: TGCAGCGTTTCCCAGGGGACGGGAACTTACGAGCAGTACTTC.

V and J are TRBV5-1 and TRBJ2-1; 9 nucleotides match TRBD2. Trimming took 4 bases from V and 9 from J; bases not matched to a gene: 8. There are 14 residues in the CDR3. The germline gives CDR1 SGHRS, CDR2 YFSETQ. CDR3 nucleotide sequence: TGCGCCAGCAGCGGACGCGGGGGGGCGGGTGAGCAGTTCTTC. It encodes CASSGRGGAGEQFF. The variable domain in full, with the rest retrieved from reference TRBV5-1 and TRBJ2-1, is KAGVTQTPRYLIKTRGQQVTLSCSPISGHRSVSWYQQTPGQGLQFLFEYFSETQRNKGNFPGRFSGRQFSNSRSEMNVSTLELGDSALYLCASSGRGGAGEQFFGPGTRLTVL.

The CDR3, as DNA: TGTGCCAGTAGTATTATACAGGGCAACACTGAAGCTTTCTTT. It codes for CASSIIQGNTEAFF. The J gene is TRBJ1-1, the V gene TRBV19, with D tentatively TRBD1 (6 bases). The CDR3 contains 14 residues. Deletions cut 3 bases from V and 2 bases from J, with 10 bases between. The germline V gene has CDR1 LNHDA and CDR2 SQIVND (reference sequence). The variable domain in full, with the rest retrieved from reference TRBV19 and TRBJ1-1, is DGGITQSPKYLFRKEGQNVTLSCEQNLNHDAMYWYRQDPGQGLRLIYYSQIVNDFQKGDIAEGYSVSREKKESFPLTVTSAQKNPTAFYLCASSIIQGNTEAFFGQGTRLTVV.

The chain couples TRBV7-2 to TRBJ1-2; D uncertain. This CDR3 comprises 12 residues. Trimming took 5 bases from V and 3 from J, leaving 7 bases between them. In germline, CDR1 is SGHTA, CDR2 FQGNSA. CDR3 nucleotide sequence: TGTGCCAGCAGCGGGAGGGACTATGGCTACACCTTC. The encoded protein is CASSGRDYGYTF. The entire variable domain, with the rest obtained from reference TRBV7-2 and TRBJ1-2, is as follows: GAGVSQSPSNKVTEKGKDVELRCDPISGHTALYWYRQSLGQGLEFLIYFQGNSAPDKSGLPSDRFSAERTGGSVSTLTIQRTQQEDSAVYLCASSGRDYGYTFGSGTRLTVV.

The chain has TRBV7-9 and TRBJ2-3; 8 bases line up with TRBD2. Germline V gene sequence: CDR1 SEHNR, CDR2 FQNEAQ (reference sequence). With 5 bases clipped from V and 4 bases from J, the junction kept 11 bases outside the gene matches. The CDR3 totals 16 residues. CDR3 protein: CASSDRRTSRPDTQYF. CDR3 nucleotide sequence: TGTGCCAGCAGCGACCGACGGACTAGCCGACCAGATACGCAGTATTTT.

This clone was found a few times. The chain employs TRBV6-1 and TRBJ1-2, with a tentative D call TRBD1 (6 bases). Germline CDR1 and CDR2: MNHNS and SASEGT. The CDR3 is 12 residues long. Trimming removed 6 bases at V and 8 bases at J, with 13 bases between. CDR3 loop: CASRGGAEGYTF. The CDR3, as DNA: TGTGCCAGCAGGGGGGGGGCCGAAGGCTACACCTTC.

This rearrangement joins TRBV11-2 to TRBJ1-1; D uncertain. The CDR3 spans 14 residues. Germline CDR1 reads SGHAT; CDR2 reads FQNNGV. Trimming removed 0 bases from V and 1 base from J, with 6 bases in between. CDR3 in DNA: TGTGCCAGCAGCTTAGACGGAGGGAACACTGAAGCTTTCTTT. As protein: CASSLDGGNTEAFF.